The sample holds a few counts of the clone carrying this TCR beta chain. Use of 60 Vbeta and 13 Jbeta primers characterized the PCR. Sequencing was performed with immunoSEQ multiplex PCR; in TCRdb, only in-frame clones are kept and a portion is missing. The sample holds 100,000 to 150,000 clones, approximately 10% seen once. This record comes from a study of cytomegalovirus exposure and HLA in healthy donors. The CDR3 runs 15 residues. Germline trimming cut 4 bases from V and 0 bases from J; bases unmatched to any gene: 4. The germline V gene has CDR1 SGHRS and CDR2 YFSETQ. The V call is TRBV5-1, the J call TRBJ2-1; 7 bases line up with TRBD1. The material sequenced was PBMCs. This TCR was sampled from a woman in her thirties or forties in good health and CMV-seropositive. The CDR3 DNA follows: TGCGCCAGCAGCAGGGGACAGAGCTCCTACAATGAGCAGTTCTTC. This encodes CASSRGQSSYNEQFF.